The sequence of this T cell receptor beta chain was determined in a study of early T cells in non-severe SARS-CoV-2 infection. Separate cDNA molecules each had unique molecular identifiers attached to them. Each CDR3 protein is one row after TCRdb ran MiXCR on the 5' RACE reads. Of 100,000 to 130,000 distinct CDR3 sequences in the sample, over 8.5% were seen once. Many counts were recorded for this clonotype. Trimming stripped 0 bases from V and 7 bases from J, with 15 bases between. CDR3 size: 16 residues. The germline V gene encodes CDR1 MGHRA and CDR2 YSYEKL. The TCR sequence derives from an adult who was a healthcare worker with PCR-confirmed SARS-CoV-2 infection or an uninfected control (not recorded which). V is TRBV4-1 and J is TRBJ1-4; D perhaps matches TRBD1 (5 bases). The source material was whole blood. The CDR3 DNA reads as TGCGCCAGCAGCCAAGAGGGGGGAGGTACCGGTGAAAAACTGTTTTTT. This encodes CASSQEGGGTGEKLFF.